The entry that follows covers one T cell receptor (beta chain) sequence. Its antigen remains unknown. One entry per CDR3 protein, called by TCRdb with MiXCR from the 5' RACE reads. The sample lists some 1,600,000 distinct CDR3 sequences; about 30% were seen once. V lost 4 bases and J 4 bases, leaving 12 bases between the germline ends. Germline CDR1 reads SGHRS; CDR2 reads YFSETQ. The CDR3 runs to 15 residues. The data belong to a study of identical twins. Regarding the study as a whole: For cord blood, abundant beta clonotypes had fewer insertions, unlike memory repertoires, which showed none. Weaker excess twin sharing was seen among beta out-of-frame sequences.

In every case, the donor was a healthy Caucasian. J is TRBJ2-6 and V is TRBV5-1; no reliable D call. The clonotype was recovered from a newborn girl in good health. Sequences were obtained from cord blood. This CDR3 is CASSLPLGGANVLTF. DNA for the CDR3: TGCGCCAGCAGCCTCCCACTGGGAGGGGCCAACGTCCTGACTTTC.